This TCR beta chain comes out of a study of CD4 T cell repertoires in COVID-19. The CDR3 is made up of 13 amino acids. Trimming removed 3 bases from V and 8 bases from J; junction bases left unmatched: 4. Germline loops: CDR1 SGHVS, CDR2 FQNEAQ. The assay was immunoSEQ multiplex PCR, and TCRdb's table has in-frame clones only and misses some. The sample records about 75,000 clones, roughly 85% being singletons. The origin of this receptor is a human donor who had COVID-19. The chain uses TRBV7-8 and TRBJ1-2; 9 bases are a match to TRBD1. Sequencing was performed on CD4+ T cells from peripheral blood, taken after recovery from COVID-19. CDR3 bases: TGTGCCAGCAGCTTTGGGGACAGGGACGGCTACACCTTC. It translates to CASSFGDRDGYTF.